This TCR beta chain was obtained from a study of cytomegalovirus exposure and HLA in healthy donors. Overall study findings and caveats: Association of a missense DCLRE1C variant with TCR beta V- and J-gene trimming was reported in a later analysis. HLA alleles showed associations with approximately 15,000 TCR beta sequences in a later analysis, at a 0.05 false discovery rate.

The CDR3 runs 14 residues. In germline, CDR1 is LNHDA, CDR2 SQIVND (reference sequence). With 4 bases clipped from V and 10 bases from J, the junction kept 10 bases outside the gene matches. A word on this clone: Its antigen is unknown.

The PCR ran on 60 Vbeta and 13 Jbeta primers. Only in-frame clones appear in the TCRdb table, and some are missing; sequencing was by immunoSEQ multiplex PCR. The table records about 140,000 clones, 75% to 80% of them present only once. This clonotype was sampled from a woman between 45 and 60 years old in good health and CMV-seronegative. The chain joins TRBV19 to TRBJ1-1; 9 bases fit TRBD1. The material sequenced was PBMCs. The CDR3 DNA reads TGTGCCAGTAGTACGTCCCGGGACAGGGAACGAGCTTTCTTT. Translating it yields CASSTSRDRERAFF.